The 25 T cell receptor beta chains in this list originate from one sample, sequenced in a study of blood T cell repertoires in COVID-19. Repertoires were generated with immunoSEQ multiplex PCR, while TCRdb's copy carries only in-frame clones and drops some. The sample consists of fewer than 300,000 clones, about nine tenths of them appearing once. Input material: peripheral blood. The receptors originated from a woman aged 30 to 39 with COVID-19, enrolled during active disease.

The rearrangement joins TRBV9 to TRBJ2-1; D is perhaps TRBD1 (5 bases). This CDR3 has 13 amino acids. Germline lookup yields CDR1 SGDLS and CDR2 YYNGEE. V gave up 2 bases and J gave up 5 bases, with 8 bases separating them. The CDR3 protein is CASSVDRHNEQFF. The CDR3 coding sequence is TGTGCCAGCAGCGTCGACAGACACAATGAGCAGTTCTTC.

The rearrangement joins TRBV7-2 to TRBJ1-2, with 7 nucleotides matching TRBD1. Trimming cost V 0 bases and J 2 bases; bases outside gene matches: 6. The CDR3 is 16 amino acids. The germline gives CDR1 SGHTA, CDR2 FQGNSA. The CDR3 region is CASSLARDSLNYGYTF. The DNA of the CDR3 is TGTGCCAGCAGCTTAGCGCGGGACAGCCTAAACTATGGCTACACCTTC.

On this clone itself: Other nucleotide sequences from this sample produce the same CDR3. The chain is built from TRBV30 and TRBJ1-5; D ambiguous. This CDR3 is built from 14 residues. The germline V and J ends were trimmed by 1 base and 0 bases, with 7 bases remaining between them. Germline CDR1 GTSNPN, CDR2 SVGIG (reference sequence). CDR3 region: CAWSGGASNQPQHF. The CDR3 bases are TGTGCCTGGAGTGGAGGAGCTAGCAATCAGCCCCAGCATTTT.

The chain is built from TRBV9 and TRBJ1-4; no reliable D call. CDR1 is SGDLS and CDR2 is YYNGEE in the germline V gene. CDR3 length: 13 amino acids. Trimming pared 3 bases from V and 7 bases from J, leaving 10 bases between. The CDR3 region has the DNA TGTGCCAGCAGCGACCAGGCTGGTGAAAAACTGTTTTTT. This encodes CASSDQAGEKLFF.

V gene TRBV5-1 combines with J gene TRBJ2-3; no clear D. Germline loops: CDR1 SGHRS, CDR2 YFSETQ. The CDR3 has 14 residues. With 0 bases removed from V and 0 bases from J, the gap between germline ends came to 5 bases. The CDR3 DNA follows: TGCGCCAGCAGCTTGGACTCTAGCACAGATACGCAGTATTTT. It yields the protein CASSLDSSTDTQYF.

The chain uses TRBV7-9 and TRBJ2-1; 7 bases are shared with TRBD2. The CDR3 is 17 amino acids. Germline trimming cut 2 bases from V and 7 bases from J; bases unmatched to any gene: 14. Germline values: CDR1 SEHNR, CDR2 FQNEAQ (reference sequence). The CDR3 loop is CASSLKFFAGDPNEQFF. The CDR3 bases are TGTGCCAGCAGCTTAAAGTTTTTTGCGGGAGATCCGAATGAGCAGTTCTTC. Combining the CDR3 with reference TRBV7-9 and TRBJ2-1 gives the whole variable domain DTGVSQNPRHKITKRGQNVTFRCDPISEHNRLYWYRQTLGQGPEFLTYFQNEAQLEKSRLLSDRFSAERPKGSFSTLEIQRTEQGDSAMYLCASSLKFFAGDPNEQFFGPGTRLTVL.

The chain has TRBV5-1 and TRBJ2-3; 10 nucleotides align to TRBD2. The CDR3 length is 16 residues. CDR1 is SGHRS and CDR2 is YFSETQ in the germline V gene. Germline trimming cut 3 bases from V and 2 bases from J; bases unmatched to any gene: 6. The CDR3 spells CASSYRTSGNTDTQYF. DNA for the CDR3: TGCGCCAGCAGCTACCGGACTAGCGGAAACACAGATACGCAGTATTTT.

CDR3 DNA: TGTGCCAGTCAAGGGGGCGGCCCTGACACTGAAGCTTTCTTT. It translates to CASQGGGPDTEAFF. The chain is built from TRBV2 and TRBJ1-1; TRBD1 matches 7 bases. Germline assignment: CDR1 SNHLY and CDR2 FYNNEI. There are 14 residues in the CDR3. The V segment lost 9 bases and the J segment 3 bases; nucleotides outside the gene matches: 10.

The CDR3 nucleotides are TGTGCCACCAGTGATCCCAACTACAATGAGCAGTTCTTC. Translated: CATSDPNYNEQFF. V and J are TRBV24-1 and TRBJ2-1; D gene uncertain. CDR1 and CDR2 from the germline V gene are KGHDR and SFDVKD. Trimming removed 3 bases at V and 3 bases at J, with 5 bases between. This CDR3 is built from 13 residues.

The chain couples TRBV6-5 to TRBJ2-7; 11 positions match TRBD1. V lost 6 bases and J lost 7; bases outside the gene matches: 8. Germline CDR1 and CDR2: MNHEY and SVGAGI. This CDR3 contains 14 residues. The CDR3 DNA reads TGTGCCAGCAGCCGCGGACAGGGGGCGAGTGAGCAGTACTTC. It codes for CASSRGQGASEQYF.

The rearrangement links TRBV12-5 to TRBJ2-3; 9 bases match TRBD1. Germline CDR1 LGHNT, CDR2 FRNRAP. Trimming at V came to 6 bases and at J to 2 bases, leaving 12 bases not matched to a gene. The CDR3 length is 17 residues. The CDR3 is CASGPNPGQGSTDTQYF. CDR3 nucleotides: TGTGCTAGTGGCCCAAATCCGGGACAGGGATCCACAGATACGCAGTATTTT.

This chain connects TRBV5-1 to TRBJ2-2, with 7 bases that match TRBD1. CDR3 length: 13 amino acids. Germline lookup yields CDR1 SGHRS and CDR2 YFSETQ. V was pared by 7 bases and J by 5 bases, with 5 bases of the junction left unmatched. CDR3 sequence reads: CASSTGLTGELFF. Here the CDR3 DNA reads TGCGCCAGCTCGACAGGGTTGACCGGGGAGCTGTTTTTT.

This rearrangement joins TRBV19 to TRBJ2-1; the D gene is possibly TRBD2 (6 bases). This CDR3 is 16 amino acids long. In germline, CDR1 is LNHDA, CDR2 SQIVND (reference sequence). V lost 6 bases to trimming and J lost 4 bases, with 19 bases between them. The DNA of the CDR3 is TGTGCCAGTAGCTCGGCCACGGGAGAACCTTACAATGAGCAGTTCTTC. This gives the protein CASSSATGEPYNEQFF. Full variable domain (outside the CDR3, taken from reference TRBV19 and TRBJ2-1): DGGITQSPKYLFRKEGQNVTLSCEQNLNHDAMYWYRQDPGQGLRLIYYSQIVNDFQKGDIAEGYSVSREKKESFPLTVTSAQKNPTAFYLCASSSATGEPYNEQFFGPGTRLTVL.

The chain employs TRBV29-1 and TRBJ1-1, with D unclear. Germline V CDR1 and CDR2: SQVTM, ANQGSEA. This CDR3 is 16 amino acids long. Trimming removed 4 bases from V and 0 bases from J, with 18 bases in between. The chain's CDR3 is CSVVSLISGVNTEAFF. The CDR3 DNA follows: TGCAGCGTTGTCTCTCTTATATCGGGAGTGAACACTGAAGCTTTCTTT.

V and J are TRBV18 and TRBJ2-3, with 8 bases identical to TRBD2. V lost 2 bases and J lost 0; bases outside the gene matches: 4. CDR3 length equals 16 residues. The germline CDR1 and CDR2 sequences are KGHSH and LQKENI. CDR3 sequence (DNA): TGTGCCAGCTCACCAGGTAGCGGGAAGAGCACAGATACGCAGTATTTT. It encodes CASSPGSGKSTDTQYF.

The V and J genes are TRBV27 and TRBJ2-1, with unresolved D. This CDR3 is built from 16 residues. Per the germline V gene, CDR1 is MNHEY and CDR2 is SMNVEV (reference sequence). Trimming left V 6 bases short and J 0 bases short, with 15 bases between. CDR3 sequence (DNA): TGTGCCAGCAGAAACTTTCTAACGAGCTCCTACAATGAGCAGTTCTTC. Its translation is CASRNFLTSSYNEQFF.

The rearrangement joins TRBV7-2 to TRBJ2-2, with TRBD2 identical over 7 bases. The CDR3 totals 16 residues. Germline CDR1 SGHTA, CDR2 FQGNSA. Germline trimming cut 0 bases from V and 3 bases from J; bases unmatched to any gene: 4. The CDR3 coding sequence is TGTGCCAGCAGCTTAGCGGGACTACCTTACACCGGGGAGCTGTTTTTT. It is translated as CASSLAGLPYTGELFF. Complete variable domain (other parts from reference TRBV7-2 and TRBJ2-2): GAGVSQSPSNKVTEKGKDVELRCDPISGHTALYWYRQSLGQGLEFLIYFQGNSAPDKSGLPSDRFSAERTGGSVSTLTIQRTQQEDSAVYLCASSLAGLPYTGELFFGEGSRLTVL.

The rearrangement uses TRBV10-3 and TRBJ2-1, with 7 bases identical to TRBD1. J was trimmed by 10 bases and V by 6 bases; bases with no gene match: 12. Per the germline V gene, CDR1 is ENHRY and CDR2 is SYGVKD. This CDR3 has 14 amino acids. CDR3 DNA sequence: TGTGCCATCAGCTCGGGACAGCCAGAGGGGGAGCAGTTCTTC. Translating gives CAISSGQPEGEQFF.

CDR3 DNA sequence: TGTGCCAGCAGTTTATCTCTGTCTAGCGGGAGGGGGAGGGATACGCAGTATTTT. It is translated as CASSLSLSSGRGRDTQYF. V usage is TRBV27 and J usage is TRBJ2-3; 12 bases align to TRBD2. Germline V CDR1 and CDR2: MNHEY, SMNVEV (reference sequence). V shed 0 bases, J shed 6 bases, and the junction held 10 bases outside the gene matches. This CDR3 contains 18 residues.

The chain combines TRBV15 with TRBJ2-2; 8 nucleotides line up with TRBD2. Trimming cost V 5 bases and J 3 bases; bases outside gene matches: 8. Germline V gives CDR1 LNHNV, CDR2 YYDKDF (reference sequence). The CDR3 runs 16 residues. CDR3 in amino acids: CATSALREVYTGELFF. For the CDR3, the DNA is TGTGCCACCAGCGCCCTGCGGGAGGTGTACACCGGGGAGCTGTTTTTT.

The chain carries TRBV19 and TRBJ1-1; 10 bases are a match to TRBD1. The CDR3 loop spans 15 amino acids. Germline V gene sequence: CDR1 LNHDA, CDR2 SQIVND (reference sequence). The V and J ends lost 4 bases and 5 bases, in that order; junction bases with no gene match: 7. The CDR3 loop is CASSRPGQGSTEAFF. The CDR3, as DNA: TGTGCCAGTAGTAGGCCGGGACAGGGGTCGACTGAAGCTTTCTTT.

The chain carries TRBV3-1 (or the pseudogene TRBV3-2) and TRBJ1-1, with 8 bases fitting TRBD1. This CDR3 is built from 15 residues. Germline CDR1 and CDR2: LGHDT and YNNKEL (reference sequence). V was clipped by 3 bases and J by 4 bases; unmatched bases: 7. Written as DNA, the CDR3 is TGTGCCAGCAGCCAGGCCCGAGACAGGGGCACTGAAGCTTTCTTT. Protein: CASSQARDRGTEAFF.

The genes are TRBV5-4 and TRBJ1-3, with 9 nucleotides matching TRBD1. In germline, CDR1 is SGHNT, CDR2 YYREEE (reference sequence). The CDR3 is 15 residues long. With V trimmed by 3 bases and J by 0 bases, 1 base remained unmatched. CDR3 amino acids: CASSSTGGSGNTIYF. The DNA of the CDR3 is TGTGCCAGCAGCTCGACAGGGGGCTCTGGAAACACCATATATTTT.

V is TRBV10-3 and J is TRBJ1-6; the D gene is possibly TRBD1 (6 bases). The CDR3 totals 16 residues. Trimming shortened V by 0 bases and J by 6 bases, and 12 bases separated the two germline ends. The germline CDR1 and CDR2 sequences are ENHRY and SYGVKD. DNA for the CDR3: TGTGCCATCAGTGAGTCGGGGGGGCTGGTTAATTCACCCCTCCACTTT. Protein: CAISESGGLVNSPLHF.

V usage is TRBV5-4 and J usage is TRBJ2-1; 8 bases line up with TRBD1. V lost 2 bases to trimming and J lost 7 bases; unmatched junction nucleotides: 8. The CDR3 totals 15 residues. Germline CDR1 and CDR2: SGHNT and YYREEE (reference sequence). CDR3 residues: CASSLGQGLRNEQFF. CDR3 DNA sequence: TGTGCCAGCAGCTTAGGACAGGGTTTACGGAATGAGCAGTTCTTC.